This T cell receptor (beta chain) was identified in a study of post-analysis software for immune sequencing data. Background on the study: The disease courses spanned relapsing-remitting, secondary progressive and progressive-relapsing forms of multiple sclerosis. Study-level findings and limits: Among a few TRBV segments more frequent in patients than controls were TRBV5-6, TRBV5-1 and TRBV20-1. The authors found that F measure strongly co-clustered same-batch samples.

Germline V gives CDR1 SQVTM, CDR2 ANQGSEA. The V segment lost 7 bases and the J segment 3 bases; nucleotides outside the gene matches: 6. This CDR3 is built from 13 residues. Incorporated into the TCR beta cDNA libraries were unique molecular identifiers, which served to reduce PCR and sequencing biases. T cells numbering about 0.85 to 11 million gave rise to some 500,000 cDNA molecules. TCRdb analysed the PCR reads with MiXCR anew, one entry per CDR3 protein. The table records about 500,000 distinct CDR3 sequences, roughly 45% of them present only once. On this clonotype: Its antigen is as yet unknown.

The TCR originated in a girl between 10 and 17 years old with multiple sclerosis. The rearrangement uses TRBV29-1 and TRBJ1-2; 9 bases fit TRBD1. The sample taken for sequencing was blood. In DNA, the CDR3 is TGCAGCGGACTGGACAGGGGTGACTATGGCTACACCTTC. Protein product: CSGLDRGDYGYTF.